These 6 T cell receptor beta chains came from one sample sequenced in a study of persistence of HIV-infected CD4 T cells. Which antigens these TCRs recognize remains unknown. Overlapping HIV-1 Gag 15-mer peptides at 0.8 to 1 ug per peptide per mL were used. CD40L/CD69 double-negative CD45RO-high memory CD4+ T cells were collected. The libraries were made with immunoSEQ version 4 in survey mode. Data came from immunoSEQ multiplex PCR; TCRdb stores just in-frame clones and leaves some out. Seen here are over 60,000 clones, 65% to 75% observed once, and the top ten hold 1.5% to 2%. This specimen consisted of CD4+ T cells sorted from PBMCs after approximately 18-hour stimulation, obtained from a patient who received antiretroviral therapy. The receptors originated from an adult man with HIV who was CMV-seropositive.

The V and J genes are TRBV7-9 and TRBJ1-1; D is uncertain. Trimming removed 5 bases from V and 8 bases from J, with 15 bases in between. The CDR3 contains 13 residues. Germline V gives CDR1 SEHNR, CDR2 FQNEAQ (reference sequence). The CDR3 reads CASSAGQYEEAFF. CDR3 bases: TGTGCCAGCAGCGCCGGCCAATACGAGGAAGCTTTCTTT. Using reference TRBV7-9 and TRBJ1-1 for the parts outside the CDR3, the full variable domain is DTGVSQNPRHKITKRGQNVTFRCDPISEHNRLYWYRQTLGQGPEFLTYFQNEAQLEKSRLLSDRFSAERPKGSFSTLEIQRTEQGDSAMYLCASSAGQYEEAFFGQGTRLTVV.

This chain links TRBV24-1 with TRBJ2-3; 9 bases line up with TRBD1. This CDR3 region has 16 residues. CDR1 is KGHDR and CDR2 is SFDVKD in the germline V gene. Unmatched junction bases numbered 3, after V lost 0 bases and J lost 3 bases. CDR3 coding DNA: TGTGCCACCAGTGATTTGGAGGGACAGGGTACAGATACGCAGTATTTT. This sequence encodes CATSDLEGQGTDTQYF.

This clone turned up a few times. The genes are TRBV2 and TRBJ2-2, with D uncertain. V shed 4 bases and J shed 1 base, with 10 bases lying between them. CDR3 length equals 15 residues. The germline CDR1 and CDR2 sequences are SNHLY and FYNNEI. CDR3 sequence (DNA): TGTGCCAGCAGTGCCAAAGCGATGAACACCGGGGAGCTGTTTTTT. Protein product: CASSAKAMNTGELFF. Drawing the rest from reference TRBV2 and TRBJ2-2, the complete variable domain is EPEVTQTPSHQVTQMGQEVILRCVPISNHLYFYWYRQILGQKVEFLVSFYNNEISEKSEIFDDQFSVERPDGSNFTLKIRSTKLEDSAMYFCASSAKAMNTGELFFGEGSRLTVL.

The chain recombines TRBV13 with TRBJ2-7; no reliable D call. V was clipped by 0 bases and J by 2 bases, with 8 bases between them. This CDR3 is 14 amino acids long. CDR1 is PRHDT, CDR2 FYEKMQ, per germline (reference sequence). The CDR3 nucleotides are TGTGCCAGCAGCTTAGGGGCCGACGCCTACGAGCAGTACTTC. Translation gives CASSLGADAYEQYF. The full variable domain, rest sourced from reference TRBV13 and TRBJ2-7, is AAGVIQSPRHLIKEKRETATLKCYPIPRHDTVYWYQQGPGQDPQFLISFYEKMQSDKGSIPDRFSAQQFSDYHSELNMSSLELGDSALYFCASSLGADAYEQYFGPGTRLTVT.

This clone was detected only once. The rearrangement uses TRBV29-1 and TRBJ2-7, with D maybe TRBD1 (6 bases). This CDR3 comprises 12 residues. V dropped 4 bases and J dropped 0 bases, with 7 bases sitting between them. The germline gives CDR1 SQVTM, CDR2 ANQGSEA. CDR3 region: CSVGQDSYEQYF. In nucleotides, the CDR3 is TGCAGCGTTGGACAGGACTCCTACGAGCAGTACTTC.

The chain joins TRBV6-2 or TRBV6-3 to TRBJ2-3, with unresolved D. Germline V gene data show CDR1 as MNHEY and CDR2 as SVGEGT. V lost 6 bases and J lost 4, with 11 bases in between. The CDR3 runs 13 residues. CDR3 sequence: CASSPWGSDTQYF. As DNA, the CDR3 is TGTGCCAGCAGCCCTTGGGGTTCAGATACGCAGTATTTT.